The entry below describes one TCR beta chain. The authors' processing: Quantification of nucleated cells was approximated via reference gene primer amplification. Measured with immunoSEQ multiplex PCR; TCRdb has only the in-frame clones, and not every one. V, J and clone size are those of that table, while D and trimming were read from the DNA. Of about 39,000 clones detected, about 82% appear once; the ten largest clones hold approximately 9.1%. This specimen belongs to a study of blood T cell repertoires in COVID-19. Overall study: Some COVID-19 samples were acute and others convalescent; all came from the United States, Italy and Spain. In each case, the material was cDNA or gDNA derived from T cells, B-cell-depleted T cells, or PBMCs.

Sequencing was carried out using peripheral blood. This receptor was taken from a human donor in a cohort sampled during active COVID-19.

CDR3 DNA: TGTGCCAGCAGTGCCCGGGACAGGGTCCAGTACGAGCAGTACTTC. Its protein is CASSARDRVQYEQYF. The J gene is TRBJ2-7, the V gene TRBV27; 9 bases are a match to TRBD1. This CDR3 is 15 amino acids long. V lost 5 bases, J lost 4 bases, and 9 bases stayed unmatched. Germline CDR1 and CDR2: MNHEY and SMNVEV (reference sequence).